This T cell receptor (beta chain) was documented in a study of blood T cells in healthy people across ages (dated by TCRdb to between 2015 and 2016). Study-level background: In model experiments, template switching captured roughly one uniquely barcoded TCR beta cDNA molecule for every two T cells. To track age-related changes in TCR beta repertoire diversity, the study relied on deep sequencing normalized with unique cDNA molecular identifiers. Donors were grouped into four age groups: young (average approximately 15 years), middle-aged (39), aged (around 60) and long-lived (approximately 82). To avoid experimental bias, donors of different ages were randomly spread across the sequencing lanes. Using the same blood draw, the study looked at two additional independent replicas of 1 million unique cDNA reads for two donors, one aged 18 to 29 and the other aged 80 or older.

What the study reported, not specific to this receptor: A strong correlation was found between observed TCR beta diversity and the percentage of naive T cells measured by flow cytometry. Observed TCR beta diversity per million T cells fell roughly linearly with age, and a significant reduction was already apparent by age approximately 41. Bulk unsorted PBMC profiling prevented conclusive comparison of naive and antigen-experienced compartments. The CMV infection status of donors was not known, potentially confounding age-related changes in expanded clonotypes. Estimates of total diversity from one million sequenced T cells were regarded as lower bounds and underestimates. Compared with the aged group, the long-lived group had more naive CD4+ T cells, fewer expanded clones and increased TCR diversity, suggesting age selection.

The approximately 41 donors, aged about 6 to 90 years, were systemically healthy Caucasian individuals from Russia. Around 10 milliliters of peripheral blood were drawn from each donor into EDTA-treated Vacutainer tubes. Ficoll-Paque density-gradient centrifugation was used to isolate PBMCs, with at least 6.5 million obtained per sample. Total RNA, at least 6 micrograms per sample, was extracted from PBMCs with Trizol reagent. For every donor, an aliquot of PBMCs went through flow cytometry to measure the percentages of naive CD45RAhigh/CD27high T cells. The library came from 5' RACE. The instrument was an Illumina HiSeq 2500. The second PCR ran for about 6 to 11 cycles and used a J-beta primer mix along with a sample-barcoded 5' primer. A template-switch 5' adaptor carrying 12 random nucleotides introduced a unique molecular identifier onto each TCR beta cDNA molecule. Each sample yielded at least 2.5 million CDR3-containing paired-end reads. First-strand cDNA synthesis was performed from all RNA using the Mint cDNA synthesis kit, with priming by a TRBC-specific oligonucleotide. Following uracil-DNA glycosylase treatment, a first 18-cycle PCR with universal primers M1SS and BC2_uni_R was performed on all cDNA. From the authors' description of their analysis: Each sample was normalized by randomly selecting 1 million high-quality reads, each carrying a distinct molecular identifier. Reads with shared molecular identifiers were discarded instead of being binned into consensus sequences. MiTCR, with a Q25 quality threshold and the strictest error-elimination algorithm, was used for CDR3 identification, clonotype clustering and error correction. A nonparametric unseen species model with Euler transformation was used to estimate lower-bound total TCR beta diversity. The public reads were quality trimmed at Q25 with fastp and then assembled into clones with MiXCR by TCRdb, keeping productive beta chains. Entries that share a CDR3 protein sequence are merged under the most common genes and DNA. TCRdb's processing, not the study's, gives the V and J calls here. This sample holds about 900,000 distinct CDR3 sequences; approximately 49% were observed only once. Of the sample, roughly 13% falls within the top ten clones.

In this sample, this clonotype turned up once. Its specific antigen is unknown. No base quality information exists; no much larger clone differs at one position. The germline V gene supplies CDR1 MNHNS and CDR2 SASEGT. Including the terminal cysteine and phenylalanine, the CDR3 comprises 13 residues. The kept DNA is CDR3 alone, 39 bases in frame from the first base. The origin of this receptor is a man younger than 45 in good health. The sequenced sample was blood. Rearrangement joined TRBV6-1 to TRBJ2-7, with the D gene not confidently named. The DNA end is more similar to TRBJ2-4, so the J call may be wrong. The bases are TGTGCCAGCAATCACCCTGTTAAGAACATTCAGTACTTC. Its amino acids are CASNHPVKNIQYF.